The source of this T cell receptor beta chain is a study of blood T cells in healthy people across ages. Study overall: About one barcoded TCR beta cDNA was captured per two T cells. Study observations and caveats: Higher diversity, along with more naive CD4+ cells, distinguished long-lived donors from aged donors. The study regarded diversity estimates from one million T cells as underestimates.

As to this clonotype: What it binds is unknown.

Trimming removed 3 bases from V and 5 bases from J, with 19 bases in between. Germline CDR1 DFQATT, CDR2 SNEGSKA (reference sequence). CDR3 size: 15 residues. Per sample, a minimum of 6.5 million PBMCs were isolated. Next came a second PCR, run for about 7 to 12 cycles, which used a sample-barcoded 5' primer along with a J-beta primer mix. TCRdb reprocessed the 5' RACE reads via MiXCR and lists one record per CDR3 protein. The top ten clones hold 20% to 25% of a sample with approximately 2,000,000 distinct CDR3 sequences, roughly two fifths of them seen once. The receptor's source is a human donor in good health. Source material: blood. The chain links TRBV20-1 to TRBJ1-2, with TRBD1 as a possible D gene (5 bases). CDR3 DNA sequence: TGCAGTGCTAGGGGCCTCCTGGGGGTAACTTATGGCTACACCTTC. Its translation: CSARGLLGVTYGYTF.